This T cell receptor beta chain was sequenced for a study of cytomegalovirus exposure and HLA in healthy donors. General study findings and limits: The study labeled 150 to 200 TCR beta chains cytomegalovirus-associated. TCR beta V- and J-gene trimming, according to a later analysis, was linked to a missense DCLRE1C variant.

In regard to this clone: Antigen unknown.

Healthy donors of bone marrow made up the group. The PCR was carried out with 60 Vbeta primers and 13 Jbeta primers. Profiling relied on immunoSEQ multiplex PCR, and the TCRdb table lists in-frame clones only, not all of them. The top ten hold roughly 6% of the sample, which has fewer than 95,000 clones, approximately 57% seen once. The receptor's source is a young woman in good health and CMV-seronegative. The specimen sequenced was PBMCs.

The CDR3 DNA is TGCGCCAGCAGCTTGATACAGGCCTTGGGCTATGGCTACACCTTC. Translation: CASSLIQALGYGYTF. The V and J genes are TRBV5-1 and TRBJ1-2; possibly TRBD1 for D (5 bases). Germline V gene sequence: CDR1 SGHRS, CDR2 YFSETQ. The CDR3 totals 15 residues. The ends were cut back, 1 base at V and 4 bases at J, with 14 bases in the middle.